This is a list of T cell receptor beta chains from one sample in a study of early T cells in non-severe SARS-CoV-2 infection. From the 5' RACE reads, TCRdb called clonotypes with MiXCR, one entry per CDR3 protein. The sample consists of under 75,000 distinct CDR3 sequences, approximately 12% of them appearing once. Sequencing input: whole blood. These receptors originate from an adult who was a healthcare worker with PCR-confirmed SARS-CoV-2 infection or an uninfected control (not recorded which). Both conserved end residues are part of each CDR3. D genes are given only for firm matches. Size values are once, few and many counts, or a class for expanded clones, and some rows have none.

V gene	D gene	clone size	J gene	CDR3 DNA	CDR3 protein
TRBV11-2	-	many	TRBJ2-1	TGTGCCAGCAGCTTAGGGGGGACCTACAATGAGCAGTTCTTC	CASSLGGTYNEQFF
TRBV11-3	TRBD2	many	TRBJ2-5	TGTGCCAGCAGCTTCGGGACTAGTAAGACCCAGTACTTC	CASSFGTSKTQYF
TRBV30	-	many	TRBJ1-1	TGTGCCTGGAGAAGGGAGGTGCAGAACACTGAAGCTTTCTTT	CAWRREVQNTEAFF
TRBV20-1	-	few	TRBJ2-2	TGCAGTGCTAGAGGTCGCGGGGGCGCGAACACCGGGGAGCTGTTTTTT	CSARGRGGANTGELFF
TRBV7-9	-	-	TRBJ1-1	TGTGCCAGCAGCTTTGGGGTGCCTGAAGCTTTCTTT	CASSFGVPEAFF
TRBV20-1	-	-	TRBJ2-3	TGCAGTGCTAGAGATTGGAGCGGGAGCACAGATACGCAGTATTTT	CSARDWSGSTDTQYF
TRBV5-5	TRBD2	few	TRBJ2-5	TGTGCCAGCAGCTGGGGACTAGCGGGAGAAGAGACCCAGTACTTC	CASSWGLAGEETQYF
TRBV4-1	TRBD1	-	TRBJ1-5	TGCGCCAGCAGCCAAGGGACAGGGGGCAATCAGCCCCAGCATTTT	CASSQGTGGNQPQHF
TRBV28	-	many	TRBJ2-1	TGTGCCAGCGGTTTGATGGGTGAGCAGTTCTTC	CASGLMGEQFF
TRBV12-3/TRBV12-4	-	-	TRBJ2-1	TGTGCCAGCAGTTTTAGGGGGGGCTCCTACAATGAGCAGTTCTTC	CASSFRGGSYNEQFF
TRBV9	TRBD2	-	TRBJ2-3	TGTGCCAGCAGGGCCCTTGGCGGGAGATGGGAAGATACGCAGTATTTT	CASRALGGRWEDTQYF
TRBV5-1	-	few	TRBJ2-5	TGCGCCAGCAGCTTGGGATTCAGTTTGGAGACCCAGTACTTC	CASSLGFSLETQYF
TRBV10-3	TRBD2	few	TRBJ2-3	TGTGCCATCAGTGAGTCTAGCGGGGGTGCAGATACGCAGTATTTT	CAISESSGGADTQYF
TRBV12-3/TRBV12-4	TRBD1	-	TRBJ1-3	TGTGCCAGCGCGAGGGGGCTCGGAAACACCATATATTTT	CASARGLGNTIYF
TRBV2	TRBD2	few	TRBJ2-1	TGTGCCAGCAGGACCCCTCTAGCGGGGGAGCAGTTCTTC	CASRTPLAGEQFF
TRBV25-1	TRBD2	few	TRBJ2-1	TGTGCCAGCAGAGGGATCAGTGGGACTAGCGGGGGGAGGAATGAGCAGTTCTTC	CASRGISGTSGGRNEQFF
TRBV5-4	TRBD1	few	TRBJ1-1	TGTGCCAGCAGACGGGACAGCCACACTGAAGCTTTCTTT	CASRRDSHTEAFF
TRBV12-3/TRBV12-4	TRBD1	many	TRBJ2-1	TGTGCCAGCAGTCTCGGCGCAGGGGGCATGGGTGAGCAGTTCTTC	CASSLGAGGMGEQFF
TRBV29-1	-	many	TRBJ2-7	TGCAGCGTCGTAGGCTCCTCGGGGGAGCAGTACTTC	CSVVGSSGEQYF
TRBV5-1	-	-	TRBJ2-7	TGCGCCAGCAGCTCCCTGACAGATTATTCCTACGAGCAGTACTTC	CASSSLTDYSYEQYF
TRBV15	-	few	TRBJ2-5	TGTGCCACCAGCAGAGATGGGGCCACCCAGTACTTC	CATSRDGATQYF
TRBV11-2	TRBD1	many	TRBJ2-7	TGTGCCAGCAGCTCCCGGGGGACAGGGGGCGACGAGCAGTACTTC	CASSSRGTGGDEQYF